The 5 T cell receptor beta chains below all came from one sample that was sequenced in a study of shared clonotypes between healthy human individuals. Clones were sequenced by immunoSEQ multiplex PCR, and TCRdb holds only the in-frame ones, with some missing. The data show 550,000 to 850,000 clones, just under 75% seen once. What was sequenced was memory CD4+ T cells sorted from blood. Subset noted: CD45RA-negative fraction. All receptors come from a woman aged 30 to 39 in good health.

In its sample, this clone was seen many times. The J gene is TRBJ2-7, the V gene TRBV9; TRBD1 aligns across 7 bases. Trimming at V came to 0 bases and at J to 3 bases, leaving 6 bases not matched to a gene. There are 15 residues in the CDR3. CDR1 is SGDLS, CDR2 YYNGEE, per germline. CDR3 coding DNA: TGTGCCAGCAGCGTAGGTGAGGGGGCCTACTACGAGCAGTACTTC. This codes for CASSVGEGAYYEQYF.

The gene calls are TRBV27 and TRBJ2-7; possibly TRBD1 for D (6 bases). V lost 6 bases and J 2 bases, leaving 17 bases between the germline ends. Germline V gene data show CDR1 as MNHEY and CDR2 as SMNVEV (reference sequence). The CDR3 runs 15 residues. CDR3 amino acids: CASRKRRDITYEQYF. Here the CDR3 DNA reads TGTGCCAGCAGAAAACGACGGGACATTACCTACGAGCAGTACTTC.

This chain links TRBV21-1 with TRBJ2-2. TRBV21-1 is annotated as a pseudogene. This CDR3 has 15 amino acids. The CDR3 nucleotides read TGTGCCAGCAGCAAAGCCCTACAGAGGACCGGGGAGCTGTTTTTT. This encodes CASSKALQRTGELFF.

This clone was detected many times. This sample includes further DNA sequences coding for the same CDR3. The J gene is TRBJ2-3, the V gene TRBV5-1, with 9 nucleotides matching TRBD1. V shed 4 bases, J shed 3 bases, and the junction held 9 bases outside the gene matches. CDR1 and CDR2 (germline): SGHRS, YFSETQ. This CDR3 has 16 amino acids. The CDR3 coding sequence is TGCGCCAGCAGCCAAACAGGGGGCCCTACGACAGATACGCAGTATTTT. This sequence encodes CASSQTGGPTTDTQYF.

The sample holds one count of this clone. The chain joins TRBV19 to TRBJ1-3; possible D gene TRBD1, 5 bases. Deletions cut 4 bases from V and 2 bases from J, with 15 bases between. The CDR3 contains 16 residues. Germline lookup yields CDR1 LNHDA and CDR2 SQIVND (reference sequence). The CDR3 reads CASSSQGLSPGNTIYF. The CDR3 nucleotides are TGTGCCAGTAGTAGCCAGGGACTCTCGCCTGGAAACACCATATATTTT.